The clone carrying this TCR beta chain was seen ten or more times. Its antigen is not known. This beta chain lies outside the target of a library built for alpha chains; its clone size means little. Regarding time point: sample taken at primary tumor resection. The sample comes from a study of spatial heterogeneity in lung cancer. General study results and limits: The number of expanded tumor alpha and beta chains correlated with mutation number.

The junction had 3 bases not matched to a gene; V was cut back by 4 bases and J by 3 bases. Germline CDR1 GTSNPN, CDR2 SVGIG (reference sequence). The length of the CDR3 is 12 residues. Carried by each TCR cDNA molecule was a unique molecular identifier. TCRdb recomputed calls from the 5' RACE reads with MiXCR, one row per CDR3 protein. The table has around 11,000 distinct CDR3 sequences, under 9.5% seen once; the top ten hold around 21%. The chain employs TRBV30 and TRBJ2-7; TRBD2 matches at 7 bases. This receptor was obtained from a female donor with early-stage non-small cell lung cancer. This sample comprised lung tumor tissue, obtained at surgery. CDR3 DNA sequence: TGTGCCTGGAACGGCGGGAGCTACGAGCAGTACTTC. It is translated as CAWNGGSYEQYF.